Shown below are 2 T cell receptor beta chains from a single sample sequenced in a study of T cell responses to AZD1222 COVID-19 vaccine. Generated by immunoSEQ multiplex PCR, the TCRdb table keeps only in-frame clones and is missing some. The top ten hold approximately 1% of the sample, which has some 200,000 clones, about 93% seen once. The starting material was peripheral blood, obtained 28 days after the second AZD1222 dose. The receptors here all came from an adult who received the AZD1222 COVID-19 vaccine.

This rearrangement joins TRBV6-5 to TRBJ1-4; D perhaps matches TRBD1 (5 bases). This CDR3 has 15 residues. The germline CDR1 and CDR2 sequences are MNHEY and SVGAGI. Trimming pared 5 bases from V and 0 bases from J, leaving 10 bases between. The CDR3: CASSHDRSTNEKLFF. CDR3 nucleotides: TGTGCCAGCAGTCACGACAGATCAACTAATGAAAAACTGTTTTTT.

This clone was counted a single time. This chain joins TRBV4-1 and TRBJ1-5; D unresolved. From germline, CDR1 is MGHRA and CDR2 YSYEKL. The CDR3 has 15 residues. The V and J ends lost 0 bases and 7 bases respectively, with 13 bases between them. The DNA for the CDR3 is TGCGCCAGCAGCCAAGATCACGACGGGTCCCAGCCCCAGCATTTT. This codes for CASSQDHDGSQPQHF.